This T cell receptor (beta chain) came from a study of T-cell memory formation after mild COVID-19. Study-wide points: Most CD4+ clones that shrank were in CM and EM, while CD8+ ones turned up in EMRA. Memory sampled before infection contained some responding clones, suggesting cross-reactive memory joined.

Barcoded TCR alpha and TCR beta cDNA libraries with UMIs came from 5'RACE using constant-segment primers. From the 5' RACE reads, TCRdb called clonotypes with MiXCR, one entry per CDR3 protein. The table records under 700,000 distinct CDR3 sequences, roughly 22% of them present only once. This clonotype appeared a few times. The antigen is undetermined. The CDR3 consists of 13 residues. Looked up from germline, CDR1 is MNHEY and CDR2 is SMNVEV (reference sequence). V dropped 3 bases and J dropped 2 bases, with 7 bases sitting between them. This clonotype was obtained from an adult woman who had mild COVID-19 (a few samples of this study predate the infection). Cell type and time point are not known. The sample comprised PBMCs or a T cell subset sorted from them (not recorded which). The chain couples TRBV27 to TRBJ1-1; D uncertain. The CDR3 DNA reads TGTGCCAGCAGTTTTAAGGACAACACTGAAGCTTTCTTT. This translates into CASSFKDNTEAFF.